This TCR beta chain is drawn from a study of graft-versus-host responses after intestinal transplantation. To note about this clone: What it binds is unknown.

The germline V gene encodes CDR1 LNHDA and CDR2 SQIVND (reference sequence). This CDR3 has 14 amino acids. V was trimmed by 4 bases and J by 4 bases, leaving 13 bases between them. Here immunoSEQ multiplex PCR was the method, and the copy in TCRdb shows in-frame clones only, minus some. The sample lists 99,000 or so clones; about 90% were seen once. The clonotype was recovered from a human donor who received an intestinal transplant. The input for sequencing was unstimulated CD4+ T cells sorted from spleen or lymph node cells, taken before intestinal transplant. The chain recombines TRBV19 with TRBJ1-1, with D perhaps TRBD1 (5 bases). The CDR3 DNA sequence: TGTGCCAGTAGTAACCGCAGGGTGGGCACTGAAGCTTTCTTT. It yields the protein CASSNRRVGTEAFF.